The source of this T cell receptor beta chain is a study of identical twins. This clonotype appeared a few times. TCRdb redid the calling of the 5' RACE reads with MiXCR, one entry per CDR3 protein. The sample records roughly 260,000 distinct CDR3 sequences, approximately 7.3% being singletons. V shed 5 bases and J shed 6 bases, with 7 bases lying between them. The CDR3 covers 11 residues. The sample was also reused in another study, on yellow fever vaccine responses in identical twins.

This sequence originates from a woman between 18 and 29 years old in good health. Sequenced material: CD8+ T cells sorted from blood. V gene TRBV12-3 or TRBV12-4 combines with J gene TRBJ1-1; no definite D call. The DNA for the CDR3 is TGTGCCAGCAGTCTGCCTTCTGAAGCTTTCTTT. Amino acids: CASSLPSEAFF.